This T cell receptor beta chain was captured in a study of T cell responses to AZD1222 COVID-19 vaccine. The repertoire was sequenced with immunoSEQ multiplex PCR; TCRdb's copy has only in-frame clones and lacks some. The table lists 150,000 or so clones, about nine tenths of them singletons. The V gene's germline CDR1 is SNHLY and CDR2 FYNNEI. The CDR3 extends over 14 amino acids. The J segment lost 4 bases and the V segment lost 8 bases, leaving 9 bases of the junction unmatched. This chain connects TRBV2 to TRBJ1-1; 8 nucleotides align to TRBD1. This material consisted of peripheral blood, taken 28 days after the second AZD1222 dose. This sequence originates from an adult who received the AZD1222 COVID-19 vaccine. The CDR3 DNA reads as TGTGCCAGCGGGAACAGGGGGATGAGCACTGAAGCTTTCTTT. Translating gives CASGNRGMSTEAFF.